The 28 T cell receptor beta chains given below trace back to one sample, sequenced in a study of blood T cell repertoires in COVID-19 (dated by TCRdb to the early 2020s). The receptor library was made with the immunoSEQ multiplex PCR assay. The table comes from immuneACCESS by way of TCRdb, which keeps in-frame sequences with V and J called. Part of the clones is missing from these tables; in studies checked, under half for an unresolved V gene and the rest for unknown reasons. This sample lists a few hundred thousand clones; about 85% were detected once. Clones ranked in the top ten supply about 6.2% of the sample. Sequenced material: PBMCs or T cells enriched from blood (not recorded which). All receptors come from a woman in her fifties or sixties who had been exposed to COVID-19.

The rearrangement links TRBV30 to TRBJ2-3, with 7 bases lining up with TRBD1. CDR1 GTSNPN and CDR2 SVGIG come from the germline V gene (reference sequence). Trimming cost V 3 bases and J 7 bases; bases outside gene matches: 13. The CDR3 has 15 amino acids. The CDR3 is CAWSSGTAVTNTQYF. The CDR3 bases are TGTGCCTGGAGCTCCGGGACAGCAGTGACAAATACGCAGTATTTT. Based on the CDR3 plus reference TRBV30 and TRBJ2-3, the full variable domain is SQTIHQWPATLVQPVGSPLSLECTVEGTSNPNLYWYRQAAGRGLQLLFYSVGIGQISSEVPQNLSASRPQDRQFILSSKKLLLSDSGFYLCAWSSGTAVTNTQYFGPGTRLTVL.

The chain recombines TRBV30 with TRBJ1-1, with 7 bases matching TRBD1. Trimming removed 5 bases from V and 11 bases from J; junction bases left unmatched: 14. CDR3 length: 13 residues. Looked up from germline, CDR1 is GTSNPN and CDR2 is SVGIG (reference sequence). The CDR3 DNA reads TGTGCCTGGGTGTTGACAGGGAGCGTACAGGCTTTCTTT. Its translation: CAWVLTGSVQAFF.

This chain links TRBV11-2 with TRBJ2-3, with 13 positions matching TRBD2. Germline trimming cut 5 bases from V and 7 bases from J; bases unmatched to any gene: 12. Germline V lookup: CDR1 SGHAT, CDR2 FQNNGV. This CDR3 contains 17 residues. CDR3 sequence reads: CASSPLELAGGRYTQYF. CDR3 nucleotide sequence: TGTGCCAGCAGCCCTCTCGAACTAGCGGGGGGGCGATATACGCAGTATTTT.

The chain joins TRBV28 to TRBJ1-4; D perhaps matches TRBD1 (5 bases). Trimming pared 1 base from V and 0 bases from J, leaving 9 bases between. The CDR3 spans 16 residues. Germline values: CDR1 MDHEN, CDR2 SYDVKM. CDR3 nucleotides: TGTGCCAGCAGTTTATCCTCACAGGCAACTAATGAAAAACTGTTTTTT. Its translation is CASSLSSQATNEKLFF.

The chain uses TRBV5-1 and TRBJ2-2; 8 bases are a match to TRBD1. CDR1 and CDR2 from the germline V gene are SGHRS and YFSETQ. The CDR3 extends over 18 amino acids. With 0 bases clipped from V and 5 bases from J, the junction kept 12 bases outside the gene matches. The CDR3 loop is CASSLVSGQGRRTGELFF. The CDR3 DNA sequence: TGCGCCAGCAGCTTGGTTTCAGGACAGGGAAGACGGACCGGGGAGCTGTTTTTT.

The rearrangement uses TRBV5-4 and TRBJ2-1; D perhaps matches TRBD2 (5 bases). This CDR3 is 14 amino acids long. CDR1 SGHNT and CDR2 YYREEE come from the germline V gene (reference sequence). Trimming took 3 bases from V and 10 from J, leaving 17 bases between them. CDR3 nucleotide sequence: TGTGCCAGCAGCTCGGGAAAGGTGTTCAACGAGCAGTTCTTC. It codes for CASSSGKVFNEQFF.

The table lists this clone with a few counts. The chain couples TRBV27 to TRBJ1-5, with D possibly matching TRBD1 (6 bases). Per germline, CDR1 MNHEY and CDR2 SMNVEV (reference sequence). Trimming shortened V by 5 bases and J by 7 bases, and 21 bases separated the two germline ends. This CDR3 is 16 amino acids long. This CDR3 is CASSLQTGKGEQPQHF. As DNA, the CDR3 is TGTGCCAGCAGTCTCCAAACAGGGAAGGGGGAGCAGCCCCAGCATTTT.

This clone has just one count. V usage is TRBV28 and J usage is TRBJ1-1; D not certain. The germline CDR1 and CDR2 sequences are MDHEN and SYDVKM. The germline V and J ends were trimmed by 5 bases and 4 bases, with 5 bases remaining between them. The CDR3 is 11 amino acids. CDR3 sequence (DNA): TGTGCCAGCAGTACTATCACTGAAGCTTTCTTT. It translates to CASSTITEAFF.

This chain links TRBV6-5 with TRBJ2-2; 9 bases align to TRBD1. This CDR3 comprises 14 residues. The trim removed 6 bases at V and 4 bases at J, leaving 3 bases unmatched. Germline loops: CDR1 MNHEY, CDR2 SVGAGI. Here the CDR3 reads CASSRDRVTGELFF. The CDR3, as DNA: TGTGCCAGCAGCCGGGACAGGGTCACCGGGGAGCTGTTTTTT.

The chain uses TRBV10-2 and TRBJ1-1; TRBD1 aligns across 10 bases. Per the germline V gene, CDR1 is WSHSY and CDR2 is SAAADI. This CDR3 contains 13 residues. The V segment lost 8 bases and the J segment 1 base; nucleotides outside the gene matches: 1. This CDR3 reads CASRDRGNTEAFF. CDR3 DNA: TGCGCCAGCCGGGACAGGGGGAACACTGAAGCTTTCTTT.

This chain's CDR3 is CASSFGSGGRRTDTQYF. As DNA, the CDR3 is TGTGCCAGCAGCTTTGGATCGGGGGGCCGACGCACAGATACGCAGTATTTT. The J gene is TRBJ2-3, the V gene TRBV5-4; a possible D gene is TRBD2 (7 bases). The V gene's germline CDR1 is SGHNT and CDR2 YYREEE (reference sequence). This CDR3 comprises 17 residues. With 2 bases removed from V and 1 base from J, the gap between germline ends came to 17 bases. Complete variable domain (other parts from reference TRBV5-4 and TRBJ2-3): ETGVTQSPTHLIKTRGQQVTLRCSSQSGHNTVSWYQQALGQGPQFIFQYYREEENGRGNFPPRFSGLQFPNYSSELNVNALELDDSALYLCASSFGSGGRRTDTQYFGPGTRLTVL.

This chain connects TRBV18 to TRBJ1-1, with TRBD1 matching 8 bases. J gave up 1 base and V 5 bases, and 3 bases lay outside the gene matches. This CDR3 region has 14 residues. CDR1 and CDR2 (germline): KGHSH, LQKENI. In DNA, the CDR3 is TGTGCCAGCTCATACGACAGGGGGAACACTGAAGCTTTCTTT. Protein sequence: CASSYDRGNTEAFF. The variable domain in full, with the rest retrieved from reference TRBV18 and TRBJ1-1, is NAGVMQNPRHLVRRRGQEARLRCSPMKGHSHVYWYRQLPEEGLKFMVYLQKENIIDESGMPKERFSAEFPKEGPSILRIQQVVRGDSAAYFCASSYDRGNTEAFFGQGTRLTVV.

The chain joins TRBV18 to TRBJ1-1; 8 bases are shared with TRBD1. The CDR3 contains 17 residues. The ends lost 3 bases at V and 4 bases at J; junction bases unmatched: 13. Germline V gives CDR1 KGHSH, CDR2 LQKENI. The CDR3 sequence is CASSPVGDRSWVTEAFF. In nucleotides, the CDR3 is TGTGCCAGCTCACCGGTTGGGGACAGGAGTTGGGTCACTGAAGCTTTCTTT.

V usage is TRBV12-3 or TRBV12-4 and J usage is TRBJ1-4; D call uncertain. V lost 9 bases and J 5 bases, leaving 10 bases between the germline ends. The CDR3 runs to 12 residues. CDR3 protein: CASSRQNEKLFF. As DNA, the CDR3 is TGTGCCAGTTCGAGACAAAATGAAAAACTGTTTTTT.

This clone was detected only a few times. J is TRBJ1-3 and V is TRBV25-1; no definite D call. V dropped 3 bases and J dropped 4 bases, with 7 bases sitting between them. CDR3 size: 13 residues. The V gene's germline CDR1 is MGHDK and CDR2 SYGVNS. The CDR3 DNA follows: TGTGCCAGCAGTGACTCACAGGGAAACACCATATATTTT. Its translation: CASSDSQGNTIYF.

The rearrangement links TRBV19 to TRBJ1-2; a possible D gene is TRBD1 (5 bases). V was clipped by 8 bases and J by 4 bases, with 14 bases between them. This CDR3 spans 13 amino acids. Looked up from germline, CDR1 is LNHDA and CDR2 is SQIVND (reference sequence). This chain's CDR3 is CASGIQGGYGYTF. The CDR3 region has the DNA TGTGCCAGTGGCATCCAGGGAGGCTATGGCTACACCTTC.

This chain connects TRBV5-6 to TRBJ2-1, with 11 bases that match TRBD1. From germline, CDR1 is SGHDT and CDR2 YYEEEE. Trimming took 4 bases from V and 7 from J; bases not matched to a gene: 10. The CDR3 extends over 16 amino acids. The CDR3 protein is CASSPRTGGFSNEQFF. The CDR3 DNA is TGTGCCAGCAGCCCCCGGACAGGGGGCTTTTCGAATGAGCAGTTCTTC. Combining the CDR3 with reference TRBV5-6 and TRBJ2-1 gives the whole variable domain DAGVTQSPTHLIKTRGQQVTLRCSPKSGHDTVSWYQQALGQGPQFIFQYYEEEERQRGNFPDRFSGHQFPNYSSELNVNALLLGDSALYLCASSPRTGGFSNEQFFGPGTRLTVL.

This sequence joins TRBV5-1 and TRBJ1-1, with 8 bases identical to TRBD1. This CDR3 region has 16 residues. Losses at the gene ends were 0 bases for V and 1 base for J; bases not matched to a gene: 5. Looked up from germline, CDR1 is SGHRS and CDR2 is YFSETQ. The CDR3, as DNA: TGCGCCAGCAGCTTGGCCCGCGGGACAGGGAACACTGAAGCTTTCTTT. The encoded protein is CASSLARGTGNTEAFF.

This clone has only one observation. The V call is TRBV9, the J call TRBJ1-2, with TRBD1 matching 7 bases. The J segment lost 8 bases and the V segment lost 3 bases, leaving 4 bases of the junction unmatched. Germline CDR1 is SGDLS and CDR2 is YYNGEE. The CDR3 spans 12 residues. This CDR3 reads CASSARQGGYTF. CDR3 bases: TGTGCCAGCAGCGCTCGACAGGGCGGCTACACCTTC. Full variable domain (missing parts from reference TRBV9 and TRBJ1-2): DSGVTQTPKHLITATGQRVTLRCSPRSGDLSVYWYQQSLDQGLQFLIQYYNGEERAKGNILERFSAQQFPDLHSELNLSSLELGDSALYFCASSARQGGYTFGSGTRLTVV.

The gene calls are TRBV5-1 and TRBJ1-2; D is unclear. Trimming pared 0 bases from V and 2 bases from J, leaving 11 bases between. Germline-derived CDR1 and CDR2 are SGHRS and YFSETQ. CDR3 length equals 15 residues. The CDR3 sequence is CASSLDGGRNYGYTF. CDR3 nucleotides: TGCGCCAGCAGCTTGGATGGAGGCAGAAACTATGGCTACACCTTC. The full variable domain, with the rest looked up from reference TRBV5-1 and TRBJ1-2, is KAGVTQTPRYLIKTRGQQVTLSCSPISGHRSVSWYQQTPGQGLQFLFEYFSETQRNKGNFPGRFSGRQFSNSRSEMNVSTLELGDSALYLCASSLDGGRNYGYTFGSGTRLTVV.

The chain has TRBV6-5 and TRBJ1-1; D is uncertain. Per the germline V gene, CDR1 is MNHEY and CDR2 is SVGAGI. Trimming left V 7 bases short and J 7 bases short, with 16 bases between. The CDR3 length is 13 residues. CDR3 region: CASTLYRGNEAFF. The CDR3 region has the DNA TGTGCCAGCACCCTCTATCGTGGTAATGAAGCTTTCTTT.

The genes are TRBV5-1 and TRBJ2-3; D possibly corresponds to TRBD1 (5 bases). This CDR3 is 14 amino acids long. The V end lost 4 bases, the J end lost 2 bases, and 11 bases lay between the germline ends. Germline V gives CDR1 SGHRS, CDR2 YFSETQ. Here the CDR3 DNA reads TGCGCCAGCAGCGCAGGACACTCCACAGATACGCAGTATTTT. Its protein is CASSAGHSTDTQYF.

This clone has a handful of counts. The chain has TRBV2 and TRBJ1-4; D remains ambiguous. The germline V gene encodes CDR1 SNHLY and CDR2 FYNNEI. V was cut by 7 bases and J by 7 bases, with 16 bases left in between. This CDR3 has 14 residues. Here the CDR3 reads CASIERGVREKLFF. In DNA form, the CDR3 reads TGTGCCAGCATAGAACGGGGAGTACGTGAAAAACTGTTTTTT.

The chain joins TRBV19 to TRBJ1-2; no reliable D call. The germline gives CDR1 LNHDA, CDR2 SQIVND (reference sequence). The CDR3 runs 15 residues. V dropped 3 bases and J dropped 4 bases, with 15 bases sitting between them. The CDR3 DNA sequence: TGTGCCAGTAGTATTTCCCTGGGCGAGATCTATGGCTACACCTTC. Translation: CASSISLGEIYGYTF. Drawing the rest from reference TRBV19 and TRBJ1-2, the complete variable domain is DGGITQSPKYLFRKEGQNVTLSCEQNLNHDAMYWYRQDPGQGLRLIYYSQIVNDFQKGDIAEGYSVSREKKESFPLTVTSAQKNPTAFYLCASSISLGEIYGYTFGSGTRLTVV.

The rearrangement uses TRBV6-1 and TRBJ1-2; D unclear. Germline V CDR1 and CDR2: MNHNS, SASEGT. The CDR3 is 14 amino acids. Trimming stripped 1 base from V and 7 bases from J, with 13 bases between. This CDR3 reads CASSEESESVGYTF. The CDR3 coding sequence is TGTGCCAGCAGTGAAGAATCGGAGTCTGTTGGCTACACCTTC.

The chain is built from TRBV6-5 and TRBJ1-6; no clear D. Trimming took off 6 bases at V and 0 bases at J, with 9 bases between the two ends. The CDR3 has 15 amino acids. Germline V gene data show CDR1 as MNHEY and CDR2 as SVGAGI. The CDR3 region has the DNA TGTGCCAGCAGGGCGGCAAGCTCCTATAATTCACCCCTCCACTTT. Translation: CASRAASSYNSPLHF.

On this clone itself: This specimen includes other DNA sequences encoding the same CDR3. V and J are TRBV5-4 and TRBJ1-1; D gene unclear. Germline V gives CDR1 SGHNT, CDR2 YYREEE (reference sequence). Trimming stripped 4 bases from V and 2 bases from J, with 9 bases between. The CDR3 is 13 amino acids. The DNA of the CDR3 is TGTGCCAGCAGCCTAACGGGAAACACTGAAGCTTTCTTT. This sequence encodes CASSLTGNTEAFF.

This chain uses TRBV11-3 with TRBJ2-3; 8 positions match TRBD2. Unmatched junction bases numbered 7, after V lost 1 base and J lost 4 bases. Germline V gives CDR1 SGHNT, CDR2 YENEEA. The CDR3 sequence is 16 residues long. The CDR3 spells CASSLGLSGGSDTQYF. CDR3 coding DNA: TGTGCCAGCAGCTTAGGGCTCAGCGGGGGATCAGATACGCAGTATTTT.